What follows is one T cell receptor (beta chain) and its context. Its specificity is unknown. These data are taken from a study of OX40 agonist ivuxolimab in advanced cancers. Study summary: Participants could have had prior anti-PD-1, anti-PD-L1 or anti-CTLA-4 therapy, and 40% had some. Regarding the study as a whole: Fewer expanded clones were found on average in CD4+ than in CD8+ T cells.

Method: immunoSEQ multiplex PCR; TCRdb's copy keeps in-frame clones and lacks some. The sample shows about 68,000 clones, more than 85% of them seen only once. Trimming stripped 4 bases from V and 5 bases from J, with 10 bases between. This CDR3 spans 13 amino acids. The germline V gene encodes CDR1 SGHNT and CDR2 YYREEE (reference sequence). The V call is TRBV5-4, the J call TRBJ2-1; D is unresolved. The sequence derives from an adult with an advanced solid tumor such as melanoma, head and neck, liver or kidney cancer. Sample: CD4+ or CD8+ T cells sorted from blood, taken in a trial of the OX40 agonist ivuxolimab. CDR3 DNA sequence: TGTGCCAGCAGCCAACGGTCCGACAATGAGCAGTTCTTC. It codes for CASSQRSDNEQFF.